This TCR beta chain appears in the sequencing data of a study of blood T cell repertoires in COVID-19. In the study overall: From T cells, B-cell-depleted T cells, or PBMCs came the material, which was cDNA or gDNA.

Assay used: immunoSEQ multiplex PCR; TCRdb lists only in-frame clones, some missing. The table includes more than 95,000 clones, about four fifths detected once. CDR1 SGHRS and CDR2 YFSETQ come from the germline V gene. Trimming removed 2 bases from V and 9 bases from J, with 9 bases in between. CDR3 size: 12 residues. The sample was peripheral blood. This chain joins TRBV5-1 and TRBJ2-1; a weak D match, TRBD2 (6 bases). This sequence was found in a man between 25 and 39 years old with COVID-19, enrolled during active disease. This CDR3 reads CASSLVGLEQFF. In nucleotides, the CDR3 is TGCGCCAGCAGCTTAGTGGGACTTGAGCAGTTCTTC.